Presented here are 32 T cell receptor beta chains from one specimen sequenced in a study of cytomegalovirus exposure and HLA in healthy donors. TCRdb's table, derived via immunoSEQ multiplex PCR, lists solely in-frame clones and lacks some. This table holds some 140,000 clones, approximately 82% found once. Material for sequencing was PBMCs. The origin of the receptors is a man younger than 40 in good health and CMV-seropositive.

The V gene is TRBV19, the J gene TRBJ1-1; 10 bases are shared with TRBD1. The trim removed 7 bases at V and 5 bases at J, leaving 13 bases unmatched. This CDR3 is 16 amino acids long. Germline CDR1 reads LNHDA; CDR2 reads SQIVND (reference sequence). CDR3 loop: CASIGDRGDIGTEAFF. The CDR3 region has the DNA TGTGCCAGTATTGGGGACAGGGGAGACATAGGAACTGAAGCTTTCTTT.

The V gene is TRBV2, the J gene TRBJ2-7, with TRBD1 matching 9 bases. J was trimmed by 3 bases and V by 7 bases; bases with no gene match: 7. Germline V gene data show CDR1 as SNHLY and CDR2 as FYNNEI. This CDR3 region has 14 residues. The CDR3 loop is CASMVGTGFYEQYF. CDR3 DNA sequence: TGTGCCAGCATGGTCGGGACAGGGTTCTACGAGCAGTACTTC.

The rearrangement links TRBV5-1 to TRBJ1-3, with 10 bases lining up with TRBD1. The CDR3 spans 15 residues. CDR1 is SGHRS, CDR2 YFSETQ, per germline. The junction had 3 bases not matched to a gene; V was cut back by 2 bases and J by 4 bases. CDR3 residues: CASSLGQGDGNTIYF. The DNA for the CDR3 is TGCGCCAGCAGCTTAGGACAGGGGGACGGAAACACCATATATTTT.

The rearrangement uses TRBV5-6 and TRBJ1-1, with TRBD1 identical over 9 bases. V lost 4 bases, J lost 1 base, and 11 bases stayed unmatched. The CDR3 extends over 17 amino acids. Looked up from germline, CDR1 is SGHDT and CDR2 is YYEEEE. CDR3: CASSPAGTGPRNTEAFF. CDR3 sequence (DNA): TGTGCCAGCAGCCCCGCCGGGACAGGGCCCAGGAACACTGAAGCTTTCTTT.

Only one count was recorded for this clone. V gene TRBV7-8 combines with J gene TRBJ1-1; a possible D gene is TRBD1 (5 bases). CDR1 is SGHVS and CDR2 is FQNEAQ in the germline V gene. This CDR3 region has 14 residues. Deletions cut 2 bases from V and 6 bases from J, with 13 bases between. CDR3 sequence: CASSLRTTGAEAFF. The CDR3, as DNA: TGTGCCAGCAGCTTACGGACAACGGGCGCTGAAGCTTTCTTT. Based on the CDR3 plus reference TRBV7-8 and TRBJ1-1, the full variable domain is GAGVSQSPRYKVAKRGQDVALRCDPISGHVSLFWYQQALGQGPEFLTYFQNEAQLDKSGLPSDRFFAERPEGSVSTLKIQRTQQEDSAVYLCASSLRTTGAEAFFGQGTRLTVV.

The chain links TRBV30 to TRBJ2-1, with no clear D. Trimming cost V 6 bases and J 6 bases, with 9 bases left between them. The CDR3 contains 11 residues. Germline-derived CDR1 and CDR2 are GTSNPN and SVGIG (reference sequence). CDR3 sequence (DNA): TGTGCCTGTTACAGTAGCAATGAGCAGTTCTTC. Translating gives CACYSSNEQFF.

V and J are TRBV30 and TRBJ2-7; TRBD1 is a possible D gene (5 bases). V gave up 4 bases and J gave up 0 bases, with 16 bases separating them. CDR3 size: 15 residues. Germline V gene data show CDR1 as GTSNPN and CDR2 as SVGIG (reference sequence). Here the CDR3 DNA reads TGTGCCTGGATGGAAGAACAGGCGATCTCCTACGAGCAGTACTTC. Translated: CAWMEEQAISYEQYF.

This chain links TRBV18 with TRBJ2-1, with 9 bases that match TRBD2. Germline CDR1 reads KGHSH; CDR2 reads LQKENI. The CDR3 runs to 15 residues. The J segment lost 2 bases and the V segment lost 3 bases, leaving 2 bases of the junction unmatched. In DNA, the CDR3 is TGTGCCAGCTCACCGGCGGGGGGGACCTACAATGAGCAGTTCTTC. Encoded protein: CASSPAGGTYNEQFF.

The gene calls are TRBV27 and TRBJ2-7; tentatively, D is TRBD1 (5 bases). CDR3 length: 14 residues. Germline lookup yields CDR1 MNHEY and CDR2 SMNVEV (reference sequence). Trimming cost V 3 bases and J 3 bases, with 12 bases left between them. The chain's CDR3 is CASSFRVRGYEQYF. The CDR3 DNA follows: TGTGCCAGCAGTTTCAGGGTCAGAGGCTACGAGCAGTACTTC.

The rearrangement links TRBV5-1 to TRBJ2-2; 8 nucleotides agree with TRBD1. The CDR3 sequence is 15 residues long. Germline V gene data show CDR1 as SGHRS and CDR2 as YFSETQ. V shed 0 bases, J shed 4 bases, and the junction held 2 bases outside the gene matches. The CDR3 loop is CASSLGQGSTGELFF. In DNA form, the CDR3 reads TGCGCCAGCAGCTTGGGACAGGGGAGCACCGGGGAGCTGTTTTTT. Full variable domain (missing parts from reference TRBV5-1 and TRBJ2-2): KAGVTQTPRYLIKTRGQQVTLSCSPISGHRSVSWYQQTPGQGLQFLFEYFSETQRNKGNFPGRFSGRQFSNSRSEMNVSTLELGDSALYLCASSLGQGSTGELFFGEGSRLTVL.

CDR3 nucleotide sequence: TGTGCCAGCAGCTTGGAGAGGAACACTGAAGCTTTCTTT. Protein: CASSLERNTEAFF. The chain employs TRBV7-9 and TRBJ1-1; D remains ambiguous. Germline lookup yields CDR1 SEHNR and CDR2 FQNEAQ (reference sequence). There are 13 residues in the CDR3. Trimming stripped 3 bases from V and 1 base from J, with 6 bases between. The full variable domain, with the rest looked up from reference TRBV7-9 and TRBJ1-1, is DTGVSQNPRHKITKRGQNVTFRCDPISEHNRLYWYRQTLGQGPEFLTYFQNEAQLEKSRLLSDRFSAERPKGSFSTLEIQRTEQGDSAMYLCASSLERNTEAFFGQGTRLTVV.

V and J are TRBV7-6 and TRBJ1-1, with unresolved D. V lost 4 bases and J 11 bases, leaving 20 bases between the germline ends. CDR1 is SGHVS, CDR2 FNYEAQ, per germline. This CDR3 contains 14 residues. CDR3 sequence reads: CASSSSRPNEGAFF. In nucleotides, the CDR3 is TGTGCCAGCAGCTCCAGTAGACCGAACGAGGGCGCTTTCTTT.

This clone was recorded a few times. This rearrangement joins TRBV5-1 to TRBJ2-7; TRBD1 matches at 7 bases. Germline trimming cut 5 bases from V and 3 bases from J; bases unmatched to any gene: 2. Germline loops: CDR1 SGHRS, CDR2 YFSETQ. The CDR3 spans 12 residues. The CDR3 loop is CASRRDSYEQYF. CDR3 DNA: TGCGCCAGCAGACGGGACAGCTACGAGCAGTACTTC. The entire variable domain, with the rest obtained from reference TRBV5-1 and TRBJ2-7, is as follows: KAGVTQTPRYLIKTRGQQVTLSCSPISGHRSVSWYQQTPGQGLQFLFEYFSETQRNKGNFPGRFSGRQFSNSRSEMNVSTLELGDSALYLCASRRDSYEQYFGPGTRLTVT.

The J gene is TRBJ2-5, the V gene TRBV5-6, with TRBD2 matching over 7 bases. CDR1 is SGHDT, CDR2 YYEEEE, per germline. This CDR3 spans 15 amino acids. After removal of 0 bases from V and 6 bases from J, the junction contained 8 bases not matched to a gene. CDR3 sequence reads: CASSLGGGSWKTQYF. CDR3 DNA: TGTGCCAGCAGCTTGGGTGGCGGGAGCTGGAAGACCCAGTACTTC.

This clone was picked up one time. This chain uses TRBV29-1 with TRBJ1-1; TRBD1 is a possible D gene (5 bases). This CDR3 is built from 11 residues. Germline CDR1 is SQVTM and CDR2 is ANQGSEA. V shed 7 bases and J shed 10 bases, with 16 bases lying between them. CDR3 in amino acids: CSAPGEGRAFF. The CDR3 nucleotides are TGCAGCGCCCCCGGGGAGGGGAGAGCTTTCTTT.

This chain uses TRBV4-1 with TRBJ2-3, with 10 bases that match TRBD2. Germline CDR1 reads MGHRA; CDR2 reads YSYEKL. V was pared by 0 bases and J by 6 bases, with 9 bases of the junction left unmatched. The CDR3 consists of 17 residues. Here the CDR3 DNA reads TGCGCCAGCAGCCAAGAAGGCCTAGCGGGAGTGTTGGATACGCAGTATTTT. This encodes CASSQEGLAGVLDTQYF.

J is TRBJ1-2 and V is TRBV25-1; 7 nucleotides align to TRBD1. Germline loops: CDR1 MGHDK, CDR2 SYGVNS. The trim removed 4 bases at V and 0 bases at J, leaving 11 bases unmatched. This CDR3 contains 17 residues. CDR3: CASSVAGGGLANYGYTF. The DNA for the CDR3 is TGTGCCAGCAGTGTTGCGGGAGGGGGCCTAGCTAACTATGGCTACACCTTC.

This chain connects TRBV30 to TRBJ1-2; tentatively, D is TRBD1 (5 bases). CDR1 and CDR2 from the germline V gene are GTSNPN and SVGIG (reference sequence). The CDR3 spans 13 residues. V gave up 7 bases and J gave up 0 bases, with 12 bases separating them. CDR3 protein: CAYPTATNYGYTF. The DNA of the CDR3 is TGTGCCTACCCGACAGCCACTAACTATGGCTACACCTTC.

The chain combines TRBV13 with TRBJ1-5; tentatively, D is TRBD1 (6 bases). CDR1 and CDR2 from the germline V gene are PRHDT and FYEKMQ (reference sequence). The CDR3 runs 18 residues. V was shortened by 3 bases and J by 5 bases, with 23 bases between the two germline ends. The CDR3 coding sequence is TGTGCCAGCAGCTTTACCACCGGGACACCCCACGAATATCAGCCCCAGCATTTT. This translates into CASSFTTGTPHEYQPQHF. Using reference TRBV13 and TRBJ1-5 for the parts outside the CDR3, the full variable domain is AAGVIQSPRHLIKEKRETATLKCYPIPRHDTVYWYQQGPGQDPQFLISFYEKMQSDKGSIPDRFSAQQFSDYHSELNMSSLELGDSALYFCASSFTTGTPHEYQPQHFGDGTRLSIL.

The chain carries TRBV7-2 and TRBJ2-7; 8 positions agree with TRBD2. V lost 3 bases and J lost 4; bases outside the gene matches: 5. This CDR3 spans 14 amino acids. Per the germline V gene, CDR1 is SGHTA and CDR2 is FQGNSA. The CDR3 region is CASSLAGTRYEQYF. DNA for the CDR3: TGTGCCAGCAGCTTGGCCGGGACTAGGTACGAGCAGTACTTC.

The rearrangement links TRBV5-4 to TRBJ1-2, with a tentative D call TRBD1 (5 bases). This CDR3 contains 17 residues. Between the trimmed V and J ends, which lost 0 bases and 4 bases, there was a span of 19 bases. Germline CDR1 reads SGHNT; CDR2 reads YYREEE (reference sequence). CDR3 sequence (DNA): TGTGCCAGCAGCTTGGAAGGGCTTGAACAGGCGCTCTATGGCTACACCTTC. Amino acids: CASSLEGLEQALYGYTF.

V and J are TRBV4-2 and TRBJ2-1, with 12 bases aligning to TRBD2. With 1 base clipped from V and 0 bases from J, the junction kept 4 bases outside the gene matches. The germline gives CDR1 LGHNA, CDR2 YNFKEQ. The CDR3 is 18 residues long. CDR3 sequence (DNA): TGTGCCAGCAGCCAAGCTAGCGGGGGGGAAAACTCCTACAATGAGCAGTTCTTC. Encoded protein: CASSQASGGENSYNEQFF.

The chain links TRBV30 to TRBJ1-1; 7 bases are a match to TRBD1. V dropped 2 bases and J dropped 7; count of bases not matched to a gene: 10. The CDR3 is 14 residues long. The germline CDR1 and CDR2 sequences are GTSNPN and SVGIG (reference sequence). CDR3 sequence: CAWSRQGGVIEAFF. CDR3 DNA: TGTGCCTGGAGTAGACAGGGAGGTGTTATTGAAGCTTTCTTT.

The V and J genes are TRBV9 and TRBJ2-1; 13 nucleotides agree with TRBD2. Per the germline V gene, CDR1 is SGDLS and CDR2 is YYNGEE. V was clipped by 3 bases and J by 7 bases; unmatched bases: 7. The CDR3 consists of 16 residues. As DNA, the CDR3 is TGTGCCAGCAGCGCCCAAGGGACTAGCGGGGTTAATGAGCAGTTCTTC. This gives the protein CASSAQGTSGVNEQFF.

J is TRBJ2-1 and V is TRBV5-1; tentative D call: TRBD2 (6 bases). CDR3 length: 14 amino acids. Germline V CDR1 and CDR2: SGHRS, YFSETQ. V was clipped by 0 bases and J by 7 bases, with 11 bases between them. The CDR3: CASSLGQTSNEQFF. CDR3 in DNA: TGCGCCAGCAGCTTGGGGCAGACTAGTAATGAGCAGTTCTTC.

V gene TRBV6-5 combines with J gene TRBJ1-2, with D maybe TRBD1 (5 bases). Trimming removed 7 bases at V and 4 bases at J, with 16 bases between. This CDR3 has 14 amino acids. The germline gives CDR1 MNHEY, CDR2 SVGAGI. CDR3 loop: CASTRSVQGYGYTF. DNA for the CDR3: TGTGCCAGCACCCGGTCGGTTCAGGGCTATGGCTACACCTTC.

V gene TRBV15 combines with J gene TRBJ1-5; no definite D call. CDR1 and CDR2 (germline): LNHNV, YYDKDF (reference sequence). This CDR3 region has 13 residues. V was trimmed by 5 bases and J by 9 bases, leaving 14 bases between them. In DNA form, the CDR3 reads TGTGCCACCAGCCCTAGTCCTTCGCGGCCCCAGCATTTT. Its protein product is CATSPSPSRPQHF.

This chain connects TRBV4-2 to TRBJ2-4; 9 bases fit TRBD2. Germline values: CDR1 LGHNA, CDR2 YNFKEQ. CDR3 length equals 20 residues. J was trimmed by 0 bases and V by 0 bases; bases with no gene match: 12. In DNA, the CDR3 is TGTGCCAGCAGCCAAGATCCCCTAGCGGGAACTGGCCTAGCCAAAAACATTCAGTACTTC. Translated: CASSQDPLAGTGLAKNIQYF.

This clone has more than one count but fewer than ten. The V call is TRBV9, the J call TRBJ2-3, with 11 bases lining up with TRBD2. The J segment lost 3 bases and the V segment lost 4 bases, leaving 10 bases of the junction unmatched. The CDR3 length is 17 residues. Germline V gene lookup returns CDR1 SGDLS and CDR2 YYNGEE. As DNA, the CDR3 is TGTGCCAGCAGCACACCAACGGGACTAGCGGATACAGATACGCAGTATTTT. Translation: CASSTPTGLADTDTQYF.

This rearrangement joins TRBV12-2 to TRBJ2-5; TRBD1 reflects the table's D call only, with no check against the DNA. TRBV12-2 is a documented pseudogene. This CDR3 is built from 14 residues. CDR3 nucleotides: TGTGCAAGTCGCTTAGTGGGCAGTAAAGAGACCCAGTACTTC. Its translation: CASRLVGSKETQYF.

The genes are TRBV19 and TRBJ1-1, with 10 positions matching TRBD1. The length of the CDR3 is 15 residues. V lost 7 bases, J lost 5 bases, and 10 bases stayed unmatched. Germline V gene sequence: CDR1 LNHDA, CDR2 SQIVND (reference sequence). The CDR3: CASNKDRGFDTEAFF. The CDR3 DNA reads TGTGCCAGTAATAAGGACAGGGGGTTTGATACTGAAGCTTTCTTT.

The sample holds one count of this clone. The V and J genes are TRBV11-2 and TRBJ2-2; 7 bases match TRBD2. The CDR3 loop spans 17 amino acids. The germline gives CDR1 SGHAT, CDR2 FQNNGV. The V gene end was trimmed by 5 bases and the J gene end by 1 base; junction bases not matched to a gene: 10. In DNA form, the CDR3 reads TGTGCCAGCAGCCACGCCGATCAGCGGGGGAACACCGGGGAGCTGTTTTTT. It codes for CASSHADQRGNTGELFF.